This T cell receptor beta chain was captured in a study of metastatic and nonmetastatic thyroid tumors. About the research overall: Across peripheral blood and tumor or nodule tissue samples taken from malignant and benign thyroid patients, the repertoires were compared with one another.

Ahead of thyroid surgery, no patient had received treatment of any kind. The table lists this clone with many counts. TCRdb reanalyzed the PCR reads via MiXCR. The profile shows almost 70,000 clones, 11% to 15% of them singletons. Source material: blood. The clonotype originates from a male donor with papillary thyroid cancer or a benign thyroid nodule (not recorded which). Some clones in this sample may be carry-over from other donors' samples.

The chain's CDR3 is CATSVAGTGLGETQYF. The DNA for the CDR3 is TGTGCCACCAGTGTTGCCGGGACAGGGTTAGGGGAGACCCAGTACTTC. The V gene is TRBV24-1, the J gene TRBJ2-5; 9 nucleotides line up with TRBD1. Germline-derived CDR1 and CDR2 are KGHDR and SFDVKD. This CDR3 is built from 16 residues. Losses at the gene ends were 5 bases for V and 5 bases for J; bases not matched to a gene: 11.